These 22 T cell receptor beta chains were all obtained from the same sample, sequenced in a study of OX40 agonist ivuxolimab in advanced cancers. Assay: immunoSEQ multiplex PCR; the TCRdb copy retains only in-frame clones and omits some. The sample shows 90,000 or so clones, 80% to 90% of them seen only once. The input for sequencing was CD4+ or CD8+ T cells sorted from blood, taken in a trial of the OX40 agonist ivuxolimab. The receptors originated from an adult with an advanced solid tumor such as melanoma, head and neck, liver or kidney cancer.

The V and J genes are TRBV4-2 and TRBJ1-4; D unresolved. This CDR3 has 15 amino acids. The V gene lost 2 bases and the J gene lost 7 bases, with 14 bases spanning the gap. Germline CDR1 is LGHNA and CDR2 is YNFKEQ. The DNA of the CDR3 is TGTGCCAGCAGCCAACGGAAGGGCGAGGGTGAAAAACTGTTTTTT. Translating gives CASSQRKGEGEKLFF.

V usage is TRBV4-1 and J usage is TRBJ1-5; no reliable D call. This CDR3 has 15 amino acids. The germline V gene has CDR1 MGHRA and CDR2 YSYEKL. The germline V and J ends were trimmed by 3 bases and 4 bases, with 13 bases remaining between them. CDR3 bases: TGCGCCAGCAGCCATGTGGACGGTTCTAATCAGCCCCAGCATTTT. This gives the protein CASSHVDGSNQPQHF.

The chain couples TRBV6-1 to TRBJ1-5; D unclear. The length of the CDR3 is 13 residues. CDR1 and CDR2 from the germline V gene are MNHNS and SASEGT. V was cut by 2 bases and J by 4 bases, with 6 bases left in between. This CDR3 is CASSESDNQPQHF. DNA of the CDR3: TGTGCCAGCAGTGAAAGCGATAATCAGCCCCAGCATTTT.

About this clone: The sample carries other DNA sequences with the same CDR3. J is TRBJ2-7 and V is TRBV5-8, with D unresolved. CDR3 length equals 11 residues. V was shortened by 1 base and J by 4 bases, with 3 bases between the two germline ends. The V gene's germline CDR1 is SGHTS and CDR2 YDEGEE. This CDR3 is CASSLRYEQYF. The DNA for the CDR3 is TGTGCCAGCAGCTTGAGATACGAGCAGTACTTC.

The chain uses TRBV28 and TRBJ1-1, with no clear D. This CDR3 is built from 12 residues. The V and J ends lost 4 bases and 5 bases respectively, with 8 bases between them. In germline, CDR1 is MDHEN, CDR2 SYDVKM. The CDR3 protein is CASSYGSTEAFF. DNA for the CDR3: TGTGCCAGCAGTTACGGGAGTACTGAAGCTTTCTTT.

The genes are TRBV5-1 and TRBJ2-2; 7 bases match TRBD1. Germline CDR1 reads SGHRS; CDR2 reads YFSETQ. V lost 2 bases to trimming and J lost 0 bases; unmatched junction nucleotides: 4. The CDR3 covers 16 residues. The CDR3 nucleotides are TGCGCCAGCAGCTTCGGACAGGCCGCGAACACCGGGGAGCTGTTTTTT. Translated: CASSFGQAANTGELFF.

The chain has TRBV4-3 and TRBJ2-7, with D possibly TRBD1 on 6 matching bases. Germline V gene data show CDR1 as LGHNA and CDR2 as YSLEER. The CDR3 has 14 amino acids. Trimming took off 1 base at V and 6 bases at J, with 13 bases between the two ends. CDR3 bases: TGCGCCAGCAGCCAAGGGTCCAGGACAGCCGAGCAGTACTTC. Protein sequence: CASSQGSRTAEQYF.

The CDR3 protein is CASSQIGQGAKLFF. Here the CDR3 DNA reads TGCGCCAGCAGCCAGATAGGACAGGGGGCGAAACTGTTTTTT. The chain has TRBV4-1 and TRBJ1-4; 11 bases line up with TRBD1. CDR3 length equals 14 residues. CDR1 is MGHRA, CDR2 YSYEKL, per germline. After removal of 3 bases from V and 11 bases from J, the junction contained 5 bases not matched to a gene.

This chain uses TRBV7-2 with TRBJ2-1, with D unresolved. Trimming removed 4 bases from V and 5 bases from J, with 9 bases in between. Germline V gene sequence: CDR1 SGHTA, CDR2 FQGNSA. This CDR3 has 13 amino acids. The CDR3 loop reads CASSSRLNNEQFF. DNA of the CDR3: TGTGCCAGCAGCTCTAGACTGAACAATGAGCAGTTCTTC.

This sequence joins TRBV7-8 and TRBJ1-5; D remains unclear. This CDR3 is 15 amino acids long. Germline CDR1 is SGHVS and CDR2 is FQNEAQ. V was clipped by 8 bases and J by 5 bases, with 19 bases between them. CDR3 amino acids: CASAPRRVGDQPQHF. The CDR3 DNA reads as TGTGCCAGCGCACCTAGGCGGGTCGGGGATCAGCCCCAGCATTTT.

The V call is TRBV28, the J call TRBJ1-2; 11 nucleotides align to TRBD1. Germline V CDR1 and CDR2: MDHEN, SYDVKM. This CDR3 has 15 residues. V trimming: 5 bases; J trimming: 7 bases; junction bases outside the gene matches: 9. The CDR3 DNA sequence: TGTGCCAGCAGTCCCGGGACAGGGGGATCTGGTGGCTACACCTTC. It yields the protein CASSPGTGGSGGYTF.

The chain has TRBV7-9 and TRBJ1-3; D is ambiguous. The CDR3 is 15 residues long. V dropped 1 base and J dropped 1 base, with 8 bases sitting between them. Germline V gene lookup returns CDR1 SEHNR and CDR2 FQNEAQ (reference sequence). CDR3 DNA: TGTGCCAGCAGCTTAGATGCCCCGTCTGGAAACACCATATATTTT. It is translated as CASSLDAPSGNTIYF.

This clone is judged medium-sized. The chain combines TRBV4-2 with TRBJ1-2; tentatively, D is TRBD1 (6 bases). Trimming shortened V by 4 bases and J by 4 bases, and 16 bases separated the two germline ends. Germline-derived CDR1 and CDR2 are LGHNA and YNFKEQ. The length of the CDR3 is 15 residues. CDR3 coding DNA: TGTGCCAGCAGCCCTTCACAGGGCTTTGGCTATGGCTACACCTTC. This codes for CASSPSQGFGYGYTF.

The chain is built from TRBV7-9 and TRBJ2-6; no clear D gene. V lost 0 bases and J 2 bases, leaving 5 bases between the germline ends. The CDR3 runs to 15 residues. Germline CDR1 SEHNR, CDR2 FQNEAQ (reference sequence). The CDR3 DNA reads TGTGCCAGCAGCTTAGCTGGGGCTGGGGCCAACGTCCTGACTTTC. Translated, it gives CASSLAGAGANVLTF.

The J gene is TRBJ2-7, the V gene TRBV7-9; D is uncertain. V was clipped by 1 base and J by 3 bases, with 7 bases between them. CDR1 and CDR2 (germline): SEHNR, FQNEAQ (reference sequence). This CDR3 contains 13 residues. The CDR3 protein is CASSLETDYEQYF. The CDR3 DNA reads as TGTGCCAGCAGCTTAGAAACAGACTACGAGCAGTACTTC.

A remark on this clone: Other nucleotide sequences in the sample specify the same CDR3. This chain uses TRBV19 with TRBJ1-1; the match to TRBD1 covers 7 bases. Germline lookup yields CDR1 LNHDA and CDR2 SQIVND (reference sequence). J lost 0 bases, V lost 6 bases, and 4 bases had no gene match. The CDR3 covers 14 residues. Here the CDR3 DNA reads TGTGCCAGTAGGCTGACAGGGTTGAACACTGAAGCTTTCTTT. This codes for CASRLTGLNTEAFF.

The rearrangement joins TRBV5-1 to TRBJ2-7, with a possible D match to TRBD1 (5 bases). The CDR3 loop spans 15 amino acids. Between the trimmed V and J ends, which lost 1 base and 0 bases, there was a span of 11 bases. Germline V gene lookup returns CDR1 SGHRS and CDR2 YFSETQ. The CDR3 protein is CASSLSRGISYEQYF. CDR3 DNA sequence: TGCGCCAGCAGCTTGAGTAGGGGCATCTCCTACGAGCAGTACTTC. The full variable domain, its missing parts supplied by reference TRBV5-1 and TRBJ2-7, is KAGVTQTPRYLIKTRGQQVTLSCSPISGHRSVSWYQQTPGQGLQFLFEYFSETQRNKGNFPGRFSGRQFSNSRSEMNVSTLELGDSALYLCASSLSRGISYEQYFGPGTRLTVT.

This clone showed up just once. CDR3 residues: CASSSQGNTIYF. CDR3 coding DNA: TGTGCCAGCAGTTCTCAGGGGAACACCATATATTTT. The chain carries TRBV7-2 and TRBJ1-3, with a weak D call TRBD1 (6 bases). Per germline, CDR1 SGHTA and CDR2 FQGNSA. The CDR3 has 12 residues. V lost 6 bases and J 7 bases, leaving 10 bases between the germline ends.

The genes are TRBV7-2 and TRBJ2-2; 10 nucleotides agree with TRBD2. CDR3 length: 15 amino acids. Germline-derived CDR1 and CDR2 are SGHTA and FQGNSA. V was pared by 5 bases and J by 3 bases, with 3 bases of the junction left unmatched. The CDR3 coding sequence is TGTGCCAGCAGCCCTAGCGGGAGCGACACCGGGGAGCTGTTTTTT. It specifies CASSPSGSDTGELFF.

This chain links TRBV11-2 with TRBJ1-1; D call uncertain. The V end lost 1 base, the J end lost 1 base, and 13 bases lay between the germline ends. Germline V gene lookup returns CDR1 SGHAT and CDR2 FQNNGV. This CDR3 region has 16 residues. The CDR3 loop is CASSLGMLAGNTEAFF. CDR3 sequence (DNA): TGTGCCAGCAGCTTAGGTATGTTGGCCGGGAACACTGAAGCTTTCTTT.

CDR3 nucleotide sequence: TGCAGCGCCCAGCCTAGGACTAGATCCGGTGAGCAGTTCTTC. Translated: CSAQPRTRSGEQFF. J is TRBJ2-1 and V is TRBV29-1, with TRBD2 matching 7 bases. Germline V gene lookup returns CDR1 SQVTM and CDR2 ANQGSEA. Unmatched junction bases numbered 15, after V lost 7 bases and J lost 9 bases. This CDR3 comprises 14 residues.

This clone is a singleton in its sample. The chain joins TRBV9 to TRBJ1-1; 8 bases map to TRBD1. J lost 4 bases, V lost 4 bases, and 6 bases had no gene match. CDR1 and CDR2 from the germline V gene are SGDLS and YYNGEE. The length of the CDR3 is 14 residues. The CDR3 region is CASSPSTGGTEAFF. CDR3 nucleotide sequence: TGTGCCAGCAGCCCCTCTACAGGGGGCACTGAAGCTTTCTTT.